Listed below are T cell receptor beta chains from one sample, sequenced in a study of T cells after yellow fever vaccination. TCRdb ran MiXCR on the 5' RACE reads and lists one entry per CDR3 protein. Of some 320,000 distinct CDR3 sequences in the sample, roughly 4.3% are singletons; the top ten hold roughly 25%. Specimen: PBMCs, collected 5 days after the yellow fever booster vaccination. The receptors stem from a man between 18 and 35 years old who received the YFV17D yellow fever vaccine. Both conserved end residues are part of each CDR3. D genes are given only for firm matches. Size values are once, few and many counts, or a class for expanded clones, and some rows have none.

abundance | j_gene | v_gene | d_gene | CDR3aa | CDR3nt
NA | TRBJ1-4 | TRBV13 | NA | CASSMTEREKLFF | TGTGCCAGCAGCATGACAGAAAGGGAAAAACTGTTTTTT
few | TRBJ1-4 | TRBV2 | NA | CASSMTTTNEKLFF | TGTGCCAGCAGTATGACAACAACTAATGAAAAACTGTTTTTT
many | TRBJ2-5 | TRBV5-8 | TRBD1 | CASSTTGIQETQYF | TGTGCCAGCAGCACGACAGGGATACAAGAGACCCAGTACTTC
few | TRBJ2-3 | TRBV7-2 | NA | CASSPGELGFTDTQYF | TGTGCCAGCAGCCCCGGGGAACTAGGATTCACAGATACGCAGTATTTT
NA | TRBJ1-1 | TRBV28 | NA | CASSPPRWDTEAFF | TGTGCCAGCAGCCCCCCTCGGTGGGACACTGAAGCTTTCTTT
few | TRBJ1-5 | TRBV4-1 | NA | CASSQASGGQPQHF | TGCGCCAGCAGCCAAGCCTCGGGTGGTCAGCCCCAGCATTTT
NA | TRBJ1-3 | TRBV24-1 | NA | CATSDSPTGYSGNTIYF | TGTGCCACCAGTGATTCACCGACCGGGTACTCTGGAAACACCATATATTTT
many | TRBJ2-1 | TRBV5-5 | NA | CASRTFSSYNEQFF | TGTGCCAGCAGGACCTTCAGCTCCTACAATGAGCAGTTCTTC
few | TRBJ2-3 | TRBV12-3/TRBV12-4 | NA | CASSSLAPATQYF | TGTGCCAGCAGTTCACTGGCGCCCGCTACGCAGTATTTT
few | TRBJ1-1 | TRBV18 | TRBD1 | CASSPQGTGGRNTEAFF | TGTGCCAGCTCACCACAGGGGACAGGGGGTAGGAACACTGAAGCTTTCTTT
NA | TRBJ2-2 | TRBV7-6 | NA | CASSKSGGELFF | TGTGCCAGCAGCAAAAGCGGGGGGGAGCTGTTTTTT
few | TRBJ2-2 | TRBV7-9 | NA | CASRTGTFGTGELFF | TGTGCCAGCAGGACTGGGACCTTCGGCACCGGGGAGCTGTTTTTT
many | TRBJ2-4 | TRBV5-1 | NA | CASSSGASIQYF | TGCGCCAGCAGTTCGGGGGCCAGCATTCAGTACTTC
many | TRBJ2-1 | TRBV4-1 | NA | CASSLDASSYNEQFF | TGCGCCAGCAGCCTGGACGCCAGCTCCTACAATGAGCAGTTCTTC
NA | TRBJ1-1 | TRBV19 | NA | CASSWGPITEAFF | TGTGCCAGTAGTTGGGGGCCGATCACTGAAGCTTTCTTT
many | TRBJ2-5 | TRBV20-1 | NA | CSARDMVVETQYF | TGCAGTGCTAGAGATATGGTCGTAGAGACCCAGTACTTC
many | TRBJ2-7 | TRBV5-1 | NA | CASKGGPDLSYEQYF | TGCGCCAGCAAAGGGGGGCCCGATCTCTCCTACGAGCAGTACTTC
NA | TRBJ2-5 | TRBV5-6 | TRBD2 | CASSLVRGSTLETQYF | TGTGCCAGCAGCCTGGTGCGGGGGTCTACCCTAGAGACCCAGTACTTC
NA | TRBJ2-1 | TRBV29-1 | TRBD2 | CSAHGGEWSYNEQFF | TGCAGCGCCCACGGGGGGGAATGGTCCTACAATGAGCAGTTCTTC
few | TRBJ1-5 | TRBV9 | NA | CASSVEGNYQPQHF | TGTGCCAGCAGCGTAGAAGGAAACTATCAGCCCCAGCATTTT
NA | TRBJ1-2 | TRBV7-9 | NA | CASSLEGGQYNYGYTF | TGTGCCAGCAGCTTAGAGGGAGGACAGTATAACTATGGCTACACCTTC
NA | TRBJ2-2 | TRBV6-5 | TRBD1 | CASSQGQYTGELFF | TGTGCCAGCAGTCAGGGACAGTACACCGGGGAGCTGTTTTTT
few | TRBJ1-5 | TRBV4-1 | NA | CASSLGPPGVSNQPQHF | TGCGCCAGCAGCCTAGGTCCCCCAGGGGTCAGCAATCAGCCCCAGCATTTT
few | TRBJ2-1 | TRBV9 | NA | CASSVEGQDAYNEQFF | TGTGCCAGCAGCGTAGAGGGCCAAGACGCCTACAATGAGCAGTTCTTC
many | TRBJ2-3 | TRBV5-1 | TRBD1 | CASSFGQGPEDTQYF | TGCGCCAGCAGCTTCGGACAGGGGCCTGAAGATACGCAGTATTTT
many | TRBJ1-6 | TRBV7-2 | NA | CASSLGFQDLHF | TGTGCCAGCAGCTTAGGATTCCAAGACCTCCACTTT
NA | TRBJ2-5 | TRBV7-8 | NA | CASSLDIWGGPYQETQYF | TGTGCCAGCAGCTTAGACATTTGGGGGGGGCCGTATCAAGAGACCCAGTACTTC
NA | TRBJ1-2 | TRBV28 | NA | CASSAVYGYTF | TGTGCCAGCAGCGCGGTCTATGGCTACACCTTC
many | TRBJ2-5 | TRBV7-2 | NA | CASSLAIGDQTQYF | TGTGCCAGCAGCTTAGCGATCGGGGACCAGACCCAGTACTTC
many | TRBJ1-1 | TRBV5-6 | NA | CASVHGGVNTEAFF | TGTGCCAGCGTACACGGGGGGGTGAACACTGAAGCTTTCTTT
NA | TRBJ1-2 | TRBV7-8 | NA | CASVALPEGGTLGYTF | TGTGCCAGTGTTGCCCTACCGGAGGGGGGGACTTTAGGCTACACCTTC
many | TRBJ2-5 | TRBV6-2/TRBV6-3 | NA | CASSYLMRTQYF | TGTGCCAGCAGTTACTTAATGCGGACCCAGTACTTC
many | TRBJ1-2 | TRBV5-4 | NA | CASSLGLGYTF | TGTGCCAGCAGCTTGGGCTTGGGCTACACCTTC
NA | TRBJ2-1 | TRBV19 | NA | CASSIRTRAPDEQFF | TGTGCCAGTAGTATAAGAACGCGGGCCCCCGATGAGCAGTTCTTC
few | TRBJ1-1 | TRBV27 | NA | CASSSGVGAFF | TGTGCCAGCAGCTCTGGGGTGGGGGCTTTCTTT
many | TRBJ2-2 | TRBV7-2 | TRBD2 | CASSFTSGVTGELFF | TGTGCCAGCAGCTTCACTAGCGGGGTCACCGGGGAGCTGTTTTTT
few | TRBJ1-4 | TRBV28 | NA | CASSAGTSNEKLFF | TGTGCCAGCAGTGCCGGGACAAGTAATGAAAAACTGTTTTTT
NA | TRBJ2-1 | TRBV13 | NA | CASSLGFGVGNEQFF | TGTGCCAGCAGCTTAGGGTTCGGGGTTGGCAATGAGCAGTTCTTC
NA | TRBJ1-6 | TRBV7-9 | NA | CASSFHQGLDSPLHF | TGTGCCAGCAGCTTCCACCAGGGGTTGGATTCACCCCTCCACTTT
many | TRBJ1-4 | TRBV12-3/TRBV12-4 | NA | CASSYYEKLFF | TGTGCCAGCAGTTACTATGAAAAACTGTTTTTT
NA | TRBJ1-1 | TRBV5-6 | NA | CASSKTPGGYTEAFF | TGTGCCAGCAGCAAAACCCCCGGGGGATACACTGAAGCTTTCTTT
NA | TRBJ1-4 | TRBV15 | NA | CATRMDEKLFF | TGTGCCACCAGGATGGATGAAAAACTGTTTTTT
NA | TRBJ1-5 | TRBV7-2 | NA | CASSPDTRQPQHF | TGTGCCAGCAGCCCGGACACCCGCCAGCCCCAGCATTTT
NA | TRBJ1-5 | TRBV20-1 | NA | CSARDPLGAGSNQPQHF | TGCAGTGCTAGAGATCCCTTGGGGGCGGGAAGCAATCAGCCCCAGCATTTT
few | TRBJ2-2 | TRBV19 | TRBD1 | CASSIGRGGRTGTANTGELFF | TGTGCCAGTAGTATCGGAAGAGGGGGTAGGACAGGGACAGCGAACACCGGGGAGCTGTTTTTT